This entry lists 25 T cell receptor beta chains sequenced from one sample in a study of vaccination and CD4 T cells after COVID-19 (dated by TCRdb to between 2021 and 2022). Library preparation employed PCR. The instrument given in TCRdb is Illumina iSeq 100. At the Johns Hopkins FTIC core, DNA from the cultured CD4+ T cells underwent TCR sequencing with the Oncomine TCR Beta short-read assay. TCRdb handled the public reads itself, with Q25 trimming in fastp and clone calling in MiXCR, and kept productive beta chains. Each CDR3 protein appears once, grouped with its most common genes and DNA. For this sample the table gives 7,600 or so distinct CDR3 sequences, of which around 50% were detected only once. Over 20% of the sample comes from the top ten. The treatment or condition tag for this specimen amounts to: approximately 9-day PBMC culture with coronavirus spike peptide pools or control peptides (ViraFEST assay).

Their antigens are not known. Sequencing was done on a sample of CD4+ T cells from blood, cultured in vitro. These receptor sequences come from a human donor who had recovered from COVID-19.

The chain combines TRBV6-2 or TRBV6-3 with TRBJ1-2, with D tentatively TRBD1 (5 bases). Germline CDR1 MNHEY, CDR2 SVGEGT. The CDR3 has 15 amino acids. V lost 5 bases and J lost 0, with 13 bases in between. CDR3 sequence (DNA): TGTGCCAGCAGTACCAGGGCAAGGGCTAACTATGGCTACACCTTC. This encodes CASSTRARANYGYTF.

This chain links TRBV11-3 with TRBJ1-2; possibly TRBD1 for D (6 bases). Germline V gene lookup returns CDR1 SGHNT and CDR2 YENEEA. The CDR3 has 13 residues. V lost 6 bases and J 4 bases, leaving 12 bases between the germline ends. The CDR3 protein is CASSPDRTYGYTF. The CDR3, as DNA: TGTGCCAGCAGTCCAGACAGGACCTATGGCTACACCTTC.

This clonotype was detected only a few times. The gene calls are TRBV11-3 and TRBJ1-4; TRBD1 is a possible D gene (6 bases). Germline V gene sequence: CDR1 SGHNT, CDR2 YENEEA. This CDR3 is built from 13 residues. V gave up 6 bases and J gave up 11 bases, with 16 bases separating them. CDR3: CASRPGAQGKLFF. Written as DNA, the CDR3 is TGTGCCAGCAGGCCCGGGGCCCAGGGGAAACTGTTTTTT.

The chain carries TRBV6-5 and TRBJ2-1; TRBD2 is a possible D gene (7 bases). Germline V gene data show CDR1 as MNHEY and CDR2 as SVGAGI. The CDR3 totals 16 residues. V was cut by 3 bases and J by 6 bases, with 18 bases left in between. CDR3 region: CASSYPTGGGANEQFF. The CDR3 region has the DNA TGTGCCAGCAGTTATCCGACCGGAGGGGGGGCCAATGAGCAGTTCTTC.

This chain joins TRBV2 and TRBJ1-2; a weak D match, TRBD1 (6 bases). The germline V gene has CDR1 SNHLY and CDR2 FYNNEI. The ends were cut back, 10 bases at V and 4 bases at J, with 16 bases in the middle. The CDR3 totals 13 residues. The chain's CDR3 is CATKPDRSYGYTF. The CDR3 bases are TGTGCCACCAAACCTGACAGGTCCTATGGCTACACCTTC. The full variable domain, with the rest looked up from reference TRBV2 and TRBJ1-2, is EPEVTQTPSHQVTQMGQEVILRCVPISNHLYFYWYRQILGQKVEFLVSFYNNEISEKSEIFDDQFSVERPDGSNFTLKIRSTKLEDSAMYFCATKPDRSYGYTFGSGTRLTVV.

This clonotype was seen only a few times. The rearrangement joins TRBV24-1 to TRBJ2-7, with no clear D. Germline assignment: CDR1 KGHDR and CDR2 SFDVKD. V lost 5 bases and J 7 bases, leaving 14 bases between the germline ends. This CDR3 has 13 amino acids. The CDR3 DNA reads TGTGCCACCAGTGGGGATTTGGATGGGGAGCAGTACTTC. It encodes CATSGDLDGEQYF.

The chain links TRBV7-2 to TRBJ2-3, with 11 bases matching TRBD2. The CDR3 is 14 amino acids. Germline-derived CDR1 and CDR2 are SGHTA and FQGNSA. V lost 4 bases, J lost 5 bases, and 2 bases stayed unmatched. The CDR3 DNA follows: TGTGCCAGCAGCTACGGACTAGCGGGAGATACGCAGTATTTT. Protein sequence: CASSYGLAGDTQYF.

The rearrangement joins TRBV5-1 to TRBJ1-1; the match to TRBD1 covers 8 bases. With V trimmed by 3 bases and J by 3 bases, 4 bases remained unmatched. This CDR3 is built from 14 residues. Germline V lookup: CDR1 SGHRS, CDR2 YFSETQ. CDR3 nucleotide sequence: TGCGCCAGCAGCTCAGGGGGCGGGTACACTGAAGCTTTCTTT. This gives the protein CASSSGGGYTEAFF.

The V gene is TRBV10-3, the J gene TRBJ1-1; D is perhaps TRBD1 (6 bases). Trimming cost V 4 bases and J 5 bases, with 17 bases left between them. This CDR3 spans 15 amino acids. CDR1 is ENHRY and CDR2 is SYGVKD in the germline V gene. The CDR3 nucleotides are TGTGCCATCAGTGCCACAGGGTCGGGTTTGACTGAAGCTTTCTTT. Translating gives CAISATGSGLTEAFF.

This clonotype was recorded only once. The chain uses TRBV27 and TRBJ2-3; the match to TRBD1 covers 9 bases. The ends lost 7 bases at V and 1 base at J; junction bases unmatched: 6. Germline V gene lookup returns CDR1 MNHEY and CDR2 SMNVEV (reference sequence). This CDR3 contains 15 residues. CDR3 amino acids: CASIRTGVGTDTQYF. The DNA for the CDR3 is TGTGCCAGCATCAGGACAGGGGTTGGCACAGATACGCAGTATTTT.

This clonotype came up a few times. This chain uses TRBV6-1 with TRBJ2-5; D is uncertain. V lost 6 bases, J lost 0 bases, and 8 bases lay in between. The CDR3 consists of 13 residues. Germline lookup yields CDR1 MNHNS and CDR2 SASEGT. The CDR3 nucleotides read TGTGCCAGCAGAATGACGCACCAAGAGACCCAGTACTTC. Translated, it gives CASRMTHQETQYF.

This clonotype was seen a handful of times. The chain carries TRBV7-2 and TRBJ1-6; D might be TRBD1 (5 bases). This CDR3 contains 16 residues. Germline V gene sequence: CDR1 SGHTA, CDR2 FQGNSA. V lost 5 bases and J lost 7, with 18 bases in between. The DNA of the CDR3 is TGTGCCAGCAGCCCTCCGGGGGACGGGCGGAATTCACCCCTCCACTTT. The encoded protein is CASSPPGDGRNSPLHF.

The gene calls are TRBV24-1 and TRBJ2-5; D is unclear. V lost 4 bases and J lost 2, with 7 bases in between. This CDR3 region has 13 residues. The V gene's germline CDR1 is KGHDR and CDR2 SFDVKD. CDR3: CATSEGYQETQYF. CDR3 sequence (DNA): TGTGCCACCAGTGAGGGGTATCAAGAGACCCAGTACTTC.

The chain employs TRBV12-3 or TRBV12-4 and TRBJ1-5; no definite D call. Trimming removed 6 bases at V and 2 bases at J, with 14 bases between. The CDR3 is made up of 15 amino acids. The CDR3 sequence: CASRPSGKGNQPQHF. In DNA form, the CDR3 reads TGTGCCAGCAGACCCTCCGGAAAGGGCAATCAGCCCCAGCATTTT.

The gene calls are TRBV20-1 and TRBJ2-3; TRBD2 aligns across 8 bases. Germline CDR1 and CDR2: DFQATT and SNEGSKA (reference sequence). The CDR3 extends over 14 amino acids. V trimming: 5 bases; J trimming: 3 bases; junction bases outside the gene matches: 7. The CDR3 nucleotides read TGCAGTGCTCCGCCGGGGGGGCCGACAGATACGCAGTATTTT. The encoded protein is CSAPPGGPTDTQYF.

The gene calls are TRBV7-9 and TRBJ2-5, with 7 positions matching TRBD1. Looked up from germline, CDR1 is SEHNR and CDR2 is FQNEAQ (reference sequence). The CDR3 sequence is 16 residues long. V shed 5 bases, J shed 0 bases, and the junction held 9 bases outside the gene matches. The CDR3 loop reads CASSTGQVGYQETQYF. Here the CDR3 DNA reads TGTGCCAGCAGCACCGGACAGGTCGGGTACCAAGAGACCCAGTACTTC. Looking up the rest from reference TRBV7-9 and TRBJ2-5 gives the full variable domain: DTGVSQNPRHKITKRGQNVTFRCDPISEHNRLYWYRQTLGQGPEFLTYFQNEAQLEKSRLLSDRFSAERPKGSFSTLEIQRTEQGDSAMYLCASSTGQVGYQETQYFGPGTRLLVL.

The genes are TRBV20-1 and TRBJ1-6, with D maybe TRBD1 (6 bases). Germline-derived CDR1 and CDR2 are DFQATT and SNEGSKA (reference sequence). Between the trimmed V and J ends, which lost 0 bases and 3 bases, there was a span of 12 bases. This CDR3 has 16 amino acids. In DNA, the CDR3 is TGCAGTGCTAGAGAATTCGGACAGCTCTATAATTCACCCCTCCACTTT. Translation gives CSAREFGQLYNSPLHF.

This clonotype was observed a handful of times. This chain uses TRBV6-1 with TRBJ2-2; 13 nucleotides line up with TRBD2. The V and J ends lost 5 bases and 3 bases, in that order; junction bases with no gene match: 9. Germline CDR1 and CDR2: MNHNS and SASEGT. The CDR3 length is 18 residues. CDR3 nucleotides: TGTGCCAGCAGTCCCGGACTAGCGGGAGCTAGGGACACCGGGGAGCTGTTTTTT. This gives the protein CASSPGLAGARDTGELFF.

The chain is built from TRBV6-5 and TRBJ1-2; the D is unclear. The CDR3 sequence is 14 residues long. V shed 2 bases and J shed 4 bases, with 11 bases lying between them. Germline assignment: CDR1 MNHEY and CDR2 SVGAGI. CDR3 amino acids: CASSYTGSRYGYTF. The CDR3 nucleotides are TGTGCCAGCAGTTACACCGGCAGCCGCTATGGCTACACCTTC.

This chain links TRBV6-2 or TRBV6-3 with TRBJ2-7, with D tentatively TRBD2 (6 bases). The CDR3 runs 17 residues. Germline V gene data show CDR1 as MNHEY and CDR2 as SVGEGT. Trimming left V 6 bases short and J 3 bases short, with 24 bases between. CDR3 nucleotides: TGTGCCAGCAGACCGCCCACCCCCTCCGGGACTCTCTACGAGCAGTACTTC. It encodes CASRPPTPSGTLYEQYF.

The CDR3 sequence: CAISGTSIGSSGAFF. CDR3 bases: TGTGCCATCAGTGGGACATCTATTGGCAGTAGTGGAGCTTTCTTT. The chain employs TRBV10-3 and TRBJ1-1, with D possibly being TRBD1 (5 bases). This CDR3 is 15 amino acids long. The V gene lost 4 bases and the J gene lost 10 bases, with 22 bases spanning the gap. In germline, CDR1 is ENHRY, CDR2 SYGVKD.

The chain couples TRBV11-3 to TRBJ1-1, with a possible D match to TRBD1 (5 bases). V shed 5 bases and J shed 10 bases, with 17 bases lying between them. The length of the CDR3 is 13 residues. CDR1 is SGHNT and CDR2 is YENEEA in the germline V gene. The CDR3 nucleotides read TGTGCCAGCAGCCCGAACCCGGCAGGGAGAGCTTTCTTT. Residues: CASSPNPAGRAFF.

This clonotype was detected only a few times. J is TRBJ2-7 and V is TRBV7-9; 9 positions agree with TRBD1. This CDR3 has 15 amino acids. J lost 5 bases, V lost 3 bases, and 8 bases had no gene match. Germline CDR1 is SEHNR and CDR2 is FQNEAQ (reference sequence). The CDR3 DNA follows: TGTGCCAGCAGCTTGCACAGGGGGCTTTTGGACGAGCAGTACTTC. It is translated as CASSLHRGLLDEQYF.

The V and J genes are TRBV6-1 and TRBJ2-7; the D gene is possibly TRBD2 (5 bases). The CDR3 runs 13 residues. Trimming cost V 11 bases and J 3 bases, with 17 bases left between them. The germline gives CDR1 MNHNS, CDR2 SASEGT. CDR3 sequence reads: CAWARRAYYEQYF. Here the CDR3 DNA reads TGTGCCTGGGCCCGGCGGGCATACTACGAGCAGTACTTC.

This chain connects TRBV7-2 to TRBJ2-5, with D perhaps matching TRBD1 or TRBD2 (5 bases each). Trimming pared 2 bases from V and 2 bases from J, leaving 9 bases between. Looked up from germline, CDR1 is SGHTA and CDR2 is FQGNSA. This CDR3 has 14 residues. CDR3 sequence reads: CASSLRGPQETQYF. The CDR3 DNA sequence: TGTGCCAGCAGCTTACGGGGACCTCAAGAGACCCAGTACTTC. Full variable domain (missing parts from reference TRBV7-2 and TRBJ2-5): GAGVSQSPSNKVTEKGKDVELRCDPISGHTALYWYRQSLGQGLEFLIYFQGNSAPDKSGLPSDRFSAERTGGSVSTLTIQRTQQEDSAVYLCASSLRGPQETQYFGPGTRLLVL.